This TCR beta chain was retrieved from a study of shared clonotypes between healthy human individuals. The repertoire was sequenced with immunoSEQ multiplex PCR; TCRdb's copy has only in-frame clones and lacks some. The sample contains 2.3 million or so clones, over 85% of which appear only once. Germline V gene sequence: CDR1 SGHRS, CDR2 YFSETQ. The V gene end was trimmed by 3 bases and the J gene end by 10 bases; junction bases not matched to a gene: 5. This CDR3 has 15 residues. The TCR comes from a young man in good health. Some clones in this sample may be carry-over from other donors' samples. Source material: naive CD4+ T cells from PBMCs. Subset of the sample: CD45RA+ positively selected. The chain joins TRBV5-1 to TRBJ2-1; 15 nucleotides line up with TRBD2. The CDR3 loop reads CASSWTSGREGEQFF. The CDR3 nucleotides read TGCGCCAGCAGCTGGACTAGCGGGAGGGAAGGGGAGCAGTTCTTC.